The clone carrying this T cell receptor (beta chain) has just a few counts. Antigen: not known. Germline loops: CDR1 MNHEY, CDR2 SMNVEV (reference sequence). V lost 6 bases and J 5 bases, leaving 20 bases between the germline ends. This CDR3 contains 15 residues. This sample was included in a study of T-cell memory formation after mild COVID-19. Whole-study context: TCR clusters largely stayed donor specific.

The study, taken as a whole, reports: The authors did not confirm SARS-CoV-2 specificity of second-wave clones peaking day 37. Cross-reactive memory seemingly joined, as some responding clones were found in pre-infection memory.

Via MiXCR, TCRdb re-called the 5' RACE reads, giving one row per CDR3 protein. The table shows 95,000 to 110,000 distinct CDR3 sequences, with around 15% occurring only once. Sample: PBMCs or a T cell subset sorted from them (not recorded which). The chain has TRBV27 and TRBJ2-7; D is undetermined. This clonotype was obtained from a man between 18 and 29 years old who had mild COVID-19 (a few samples of this study predate the infection). Cell type and time point are not known. This chain's CDR3 is CASSSTQRNGDEQYF. The CDR3 nucleotides are TGTGCCAGCAGCTCCACTCAGCGAAACGGTGACGAGCAGTACTTC.